This TCR beta chain appears in the sequencing data of a study (dated by TCRdb to between 2020 and 2023). The study at large found these results: According to the authors, more investigation is needed, including longitudinal sampling and evaluation of a control group.

A note on this clone: Its antigen remains unidentified. Base qualities are not at hand, and no much larger clone is one base apart.

TCR beta chain repertoires were profiled by survey-level sequencing on the immunoSEQ platform. On the authors' methods: Repertoire diversity was quantified as the inverse Simpson index, and CDR3 amino acid length spectratypes and V-J pairing frequencies were compared. Clonotypes specific to SARS-CoV-2, CMV, influenza A and EBV were annotated by matching TCR beta CDR3 sequences against VDJdb. TCRdb re-hosts the immuneACCESS table, in-frame sequences only. Its copies lack some clones; in the studies checked, an unresolved V gene accounts for under half of them, and the cause for the rest is not known. The V and J calls and the clone size are those of that table, but D and trimming were determined from the DNA. The sample has approximately 70,000 clones on record, about 94% of them singletons. The ten largest make up 4% to 4.5% of the sample. For TCR beta sequencing, genomic DNA was taken from unsorted PBMCs, and those PBMCs had been isolated from peripheral blood.

The germline V gene gives CDR1 as SGHVS and CDR2 as FQNEAQ. V is clipped by 2 bases and J by 4 bases, and the sequence between their germline boundaries is 8 bases long. From the cysteine up to the phenylalanine, the CDR3 has a length of 13 residues. Only the CDR3 portion is preserved as DNA: 39 bases, with reading frame beginning at the first base. The receptor was derived from a middle-aged man with rheumatoid arthritis. Recombination linked TRBV7-8 to TRBJ1-2; the D gene is not confidently resolved. Source material: PBMCs. Here the CDR3 is given as CASSLTQRYGYTF. At the DNA level, the sequence is TGTGCCAGCAGCTTAACACAACGCTATGGCTACACCTTC.